The text below deals with one TCR beta chain. The target antigen is unknown. Assay used: immunoSEQ multiplex PCR; TCRdb lists only in-frame clones, some missing. The sample contains 800,000 to 950,000 clones, just over 95% of which appear only once. The data derive from a study of shared clonotypes between healthy human individuals. Overall study results and limits: In a handful of donors, around 4.5% of naive CD4 clonotypes appeared in common. The four-donor shared clonotypes exceeded non-shared clonotypes in generation probability, with non-shared ones scoring lower.

CD45RO-negative cells were positively selected for CCR7, leaving out terminally differentiated effector memory CD45RA+ cells. Germline-derived CDR1 and CDR2 are MGHRA and YSYEKL. V lost 0 bases, J lost 4 bases, and 18 bases lay in between. This CDR3 has 17 amino acids. The receptor was derived from a man aged 25-40 years in good health. V usage is TRBV4-1 and J usage is TRBJ1-1; TRBD1 is a possible D gene (6 bases). The sample was naive CD8+ T cells sorted from blood. The CDR3 loop reads CASSQDPLGGRRTEAFF. DNA for the CDR3: TGCGCCAGCAGCCAAGATCCCCTCGGGGGGCGCCGCACTGAAGCTTTCTTT.